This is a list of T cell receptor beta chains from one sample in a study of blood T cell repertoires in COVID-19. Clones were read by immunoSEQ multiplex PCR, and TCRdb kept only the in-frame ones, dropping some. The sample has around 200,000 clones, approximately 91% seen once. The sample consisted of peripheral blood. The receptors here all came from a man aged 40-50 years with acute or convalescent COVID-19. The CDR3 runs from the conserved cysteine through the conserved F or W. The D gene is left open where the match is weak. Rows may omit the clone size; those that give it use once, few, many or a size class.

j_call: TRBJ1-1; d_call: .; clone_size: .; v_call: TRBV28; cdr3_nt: TGTGCCAGCAGTAGAGGCGGCGGGGCGGGGGCTGAAGCTTTCTTT; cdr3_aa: CASSRGGGAGAEAFF
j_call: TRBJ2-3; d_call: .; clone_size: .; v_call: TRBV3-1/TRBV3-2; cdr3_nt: TGTGCCAGCAGCCGAACCACAGGGCTAAGCACAGATACGCAGTATTTT; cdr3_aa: CASSRTTGLSTDTQYF
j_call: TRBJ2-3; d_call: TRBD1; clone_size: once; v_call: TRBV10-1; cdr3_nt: TGCGCCAGCAGTGGACAGGGTCCAGATACGCAGTATTTT; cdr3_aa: CASSGQGPDTQYF
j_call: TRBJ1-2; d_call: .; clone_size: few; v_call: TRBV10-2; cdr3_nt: TGCGCCAGCAGGGACAGTTCTAACTATGGCTACACCTTC; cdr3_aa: CASRDSSNYGYTF
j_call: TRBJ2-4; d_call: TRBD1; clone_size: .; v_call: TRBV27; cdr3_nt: TGTGCCAGCAGTTTAGGGACAGGGGGGGTTAACATTCAGTACTTC; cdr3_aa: CASSLGTGGVNIQYF
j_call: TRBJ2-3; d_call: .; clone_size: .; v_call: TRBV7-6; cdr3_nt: TGTGCCAGCAGCTTCCGCCCGGTGGCAGATACGCAGTATTTT; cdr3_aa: CASSFRPVADTQYF
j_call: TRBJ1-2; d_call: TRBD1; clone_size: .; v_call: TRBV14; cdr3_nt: TGTGCCAGCAGCCCTATTCAGGGGGCGGACTATGGCTACACCTTC; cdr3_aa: CASSPIQGADYGYTF
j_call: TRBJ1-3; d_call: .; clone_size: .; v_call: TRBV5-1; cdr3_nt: TGCGCCAGCAGCTTGGGGCCCGGGGGAACTGGAAACACCATATATTTT; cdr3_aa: CASSLGPGGTGNTIYF
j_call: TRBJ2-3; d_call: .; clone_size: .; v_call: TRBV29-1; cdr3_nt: TGCAGCGTTGAAGATCCCAGAAGCACAGATACGCAGTATTTT; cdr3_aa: CSVEDPRSTDTQYF
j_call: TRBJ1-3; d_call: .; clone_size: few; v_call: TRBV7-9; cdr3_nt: TGTGCCAGCAGCTTATCCACAGGCGCCATATATTTT; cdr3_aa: CASSLSTGAIYF
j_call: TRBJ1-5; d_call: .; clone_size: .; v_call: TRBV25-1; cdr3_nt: TGTGCCAGCAGTGAATCGGGGAGGGGAGGTCAGCCCCAGCATTTT; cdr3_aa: CASSESGRGGQPQHF
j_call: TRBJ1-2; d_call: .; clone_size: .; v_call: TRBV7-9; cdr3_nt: TGTGCCAGCAGCTTAGAACTTACCGCGCGCTACACCTTC; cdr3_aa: CASSLELTARYTF
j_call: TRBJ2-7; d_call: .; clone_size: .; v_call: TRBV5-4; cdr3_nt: TGTGCCAGCAGCTTGTCCGGCGGCGTGGCCTACGAGCAGTACTTC; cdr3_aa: CASSLSGGVAYEQYF
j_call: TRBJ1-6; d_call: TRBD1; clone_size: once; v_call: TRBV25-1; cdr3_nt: TGTGCCAGCGGCCCGTCGACAGGGGGTGCCTCACCCCTCCACTTT; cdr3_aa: CASGPSTGGASPLHF
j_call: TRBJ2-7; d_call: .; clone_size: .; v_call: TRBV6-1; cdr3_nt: TGTGCCAGCAGTGAATTTCCCGGGATCTCCTACGAGCAGTACTTC; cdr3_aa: CASSEFPGISYEQYF
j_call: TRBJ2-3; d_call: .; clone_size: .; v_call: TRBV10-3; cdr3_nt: TGTGCCATCAGTGTTCGGAGCACAGATACGCAGTATTTT; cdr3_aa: CAISVRSTDTQYF
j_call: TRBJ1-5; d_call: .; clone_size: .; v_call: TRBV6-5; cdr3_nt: TGTGCCAGCAGGCCCGACACCAGCAATCAGCCCCAGCATTTT; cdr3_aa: CASRPDTSNQPQHF
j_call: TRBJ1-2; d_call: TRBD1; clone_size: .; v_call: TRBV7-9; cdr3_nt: TGTGCCAGCAGCTTAGAGTCGTCAGGGGGCTACGGCTACACCTTC; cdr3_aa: CASSLESSGGYGYTF
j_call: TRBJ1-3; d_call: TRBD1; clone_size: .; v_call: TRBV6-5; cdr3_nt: TGTGCCAGCAGTTTCGGACAGGGGGCGGGTGGAAACACCATATATTTT; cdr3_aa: CASSFGQGAGGNTIYF
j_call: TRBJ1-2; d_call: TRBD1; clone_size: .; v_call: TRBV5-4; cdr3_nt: TGTGCCAGCAGCTTGCAAACAGGGGGATCCTATGGCTACACCTTC; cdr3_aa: CASSLQTGGSYGYTF
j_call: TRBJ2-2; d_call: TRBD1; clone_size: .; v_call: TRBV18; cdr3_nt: TGTGCCAGCTCACCTCCAGGACAGGCGAACACCGGGGAGCTGTTTTTT; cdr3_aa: CASSPPGQANTGELFF
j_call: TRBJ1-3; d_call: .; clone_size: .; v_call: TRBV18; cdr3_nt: TGTGCCAGCTCACCTACCGGGACAAGCCAGACCACCATATATTTT; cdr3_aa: CASSPTGTSQTTIYF